The 29 T cell receptor beta chains below come from one sample, sequenced in a study of blood T cell repertoires in COVID-19. Sequenced by immunoSEQ multiplex PCR; TCRdb stores in-frame clones only, minus some. The sample holds around 300,000 clones; around 90% are singletons and the top ten take 3%. Sample: PBMCs or T cells enriched from blood (not recorded which). The receptors were gathered from a woman aged 45-59 years who had recovered from COVID-19.

The chain employs TRBV28 and TRBJ2-1; 8 bases agree with TRBD2. V shed 0 bases and J 7 bases; nucleotides not matched to a gene: 5. The CDR3 has 15 amino acids. CDR1 and CDR2 (germline): MDHEN, SYDVKM. The CDR3 DNA follows: TGTGCCAGCAGTTTATGGGCGGGAGGCCCTAATGAGCAGTTCTTC. Translating gives CASSLWAGGPNEQFF.

This chain uses TRBV7-3 with TRBJ2-7; 7 bases are a match to TRBD2. The length of the CDR3 is 15 residues. V gave up 1 base and J gave up 4 bases; unmatched junction bases: 7. Looked up from germline, CDR1 is SGHTA and CDR2 is FQGTGA. The DNA of the CDR3 is TGTGCCAGCAGCTTAAGGGCGGGAGCCGGGTACGAGCAGTACTTC. Encoded protein: CASSLRAGAGYEQYF. Combining the CDR3 with reference TRBV7-3 and TRBJ2-7 gives the whole variable domain GAGVSQTPSNKVTEKGKYVELRCDPISGHTALYWYRQSLGQGPEFLIYFQGTGAADDSGLPNDRFFAVRPEGSVSTLKIQRTERGDSAVYLCASSLRAGAGYEQYFGPGTRLTVT.

The V gene is TRBV24-1, the J gene TRBJ2-7; TRBD2 matches 10 bases. In germline, CDR1 is KGHDR, CDR2 SFDVKD. The CDR3 runs to 15 residues. Trimming at V came to 3 bases and at J to 3 bases, leaving 4 bases not matched to a gene. The CDR3 region is CATSDPRTSGYEQYF. The CDR3 DNA follows: TGTGCCACCAGTGATCCGAGGACTAGCGGCTACGAGCAGTACTTC.

This clone was found once. The chain has TRBV28 and TRBJ1-4; TRBD1 matches at 10 bases. The CDR3 is 16 residues long. With V trimmed by 5 bases and J by 3 bases, 6 bases remained unmatched. In germline, CDR1 is MDHEN, CDR2 SYDVKM. CDR3 in amino acids: CASSPHGQGANEKLFF. CDR3 DNA: TGTGCCAGCAGTCCCCACGGACAGGGGGCTAATGAAAAACTGTTTTTT.

This clone was seen a few times. The gene calls are TRBV19 and TRBJ1-6; 7 positions match TRBD1. J gave up 7 bases and V 4 bases, and 7 bases lay outside the gene matches. The CDR3 has 15 residues. Germline V gives CDR1 LNHDA, CDR2 SQIVND (reference sequence). The CDR3 sequence is CASSSRGLQNSPLHF. CDR3 DNA: TGTGCCAGTAGTAGCAGGGGGTTGCAGAATTCACCCCTCCACTTT.

CDR3 in DNA: TGCGCCAGCAGCTTGGGACTAGCGTTTGAGCAGTACTTC. The encoded protein is CASSLGLAFEQYF. V gene TRBV5-1 combines with J gene TRBJ2-7, with TRBD2 matching over 8 bases. With 0 bases clipped from V and 7 bases from J, the junction kept 3 bases outside the gene matches. The CDR3 is 13 residues long. Germline-derived CDR1 and CDR2 are SGHRS and YFSETQ.

The chain recombines TRBV5-1 with TRBJ1-1; 9 bases fit TRBD1. Germline CDR1 is SGHRS and CDR2 is YFSETQ. This CDR3 has 15 amino acids. J lost 2 bases, V lost 3 bases, and 5 bases had no gene match. CDR3 DNA sequence: TGCGCCAGCAGCTCCCGGACAGGGGATAACACTGAAGCTTTCTTT. This sequence encodes CASSSRTGDNTEAFF.

The gene calls are TRBV5-1 and TRBJ1-6; 10 bases agree with TRBD1. CDR1 is SGHRS, CDR2 YFSETQ, per germline. CDR3 length: 16 amino acids. V shed 6 bases, J shed 10 bases, and the junction held 13 bases outside the gene matches. CDR3 residues: CASNTSPGTGESPLHF. In DNA, the CDR3 is TGCGCCAGCAACACTTCCCCCGGGACAGGGGAATCACCCCTCCACTTT.

This clone appeared once. This sequence joins TRBV28 and TRBJ2-7; 7 nucleotides agree with TRBD2. CDR3 length: 15 residues. V shed 6 bases, J shed 0 bases, and the junction held 8 bases outside the gene matches. The germline gives CDR1 MDHEN, CDR2 SYDVKM. The CDR3 reads CASSPSAGDSYEQYF. CDR3 nucleotides: TGTGCCAGCAGCCCCTCCGCGGGGGACTCCTACGAGCAGTACTTC.

This chain links TRBV5-6 with TRBJ2-2; tentative D call: TRBD2 (5 bases). The ends were cut back, 3 bases at V and 5 bases at J, with 8 bases in the middle. Germline V gives CDR1 SGHDT, CDR2 YYEEEE. The CDR3 length is 13 residues. The CDR3 spells CASSWTVTGELFF. The CDR3 DNA is TGTGCCAGCAGCTGGACTGTAACCGGGGAGCTGTTTTTT.

This clone showed up just once. The V and J genes are TRBV7-8 and TRBJ1-2; D is undetermined. CDR1 and CDR2 from the germline V gene are SGHVS and FQNEAQ. V lost 0 bases to trimming and J lost 5 bases, with 10 bases between them. This CDR3 spans 14 amino acids. CDR3 amino acids: CASSLAEGLYGYTF. CDR3 nucleotides: TGTGCCAGCAGCTTAGCGGAGGGCTTGTATGGCTACACCTTC.

This chain uses TRBV2 with TRBJ2-2; 8 positions match TRBD1. V lost 3 bases and J lost 6; bases outside the gene matches: 6. Germline values: CDR1 SNHLY, CDR2 FYNNEI. This CDR3 comprises 15 residues. CDR3 in DNA: TGTGCCAGCAGTGAGGACAGGGCCGGAGCCGGGGAGCTGTTTTTT. It specifies CASSEDRAGAGELFF. Full variable domain (rest looked up from reference TRBV2 and TRBJ2-2): EPEVTQTPSHQVTQMGQEVILRCVPISNHLYFYWYRQILGQKVEFLVSFYNNEISEKSEIFDDQFSVERPDGSNFTLKIRSTKLEDSAMYFCASSEDRAGAGELFFGEGSRLTVL.

The J gene is TRBJ1-5, the V gene TRBV15; D is possibly TRBD1 (6 bases). Trimming shortened V by 0 bases and J by 1 base, and 10 bases separated the two germline ends. Germline CDR1 is LNHNV and CDR2 is YYDKDF (reference sequence). CDR3 length equals 16 residues. This chain's CDR3 is CATSRDWGHSNQPQHF. Written as DNA, the CDR3 is TGTGCCACCAGCAGAGATTGGGGGCACAGCAATCAGCCCCAGCATTTT.

The chain recombines TRBV2 with TRBJ1-2, with D unclear. CDR3 length equals 11 residues. With 6 bases removed from V and 8 bases from J, the gap between germline ends came to 10 bases. CDR1 is SNHLY and CDR2 is FYNNEI in the germline V gene. DNA of the CDR3: TGTGCCAGCAGACAAACACAAGGCTACACCTTC. As protein: CASRQTQGYTF.

V and J are TRBV28 and TRBJ2-7; 7 bases align to TRBD2. V shed 6 bases and J 2 bases; nucleotides not matched to a gene: 10. This CDR3 region has 15 residues. Germline CDR1 is MDHEN and CDR2 is SYDVKM. The CDR3 sequence: CASSLKSSGTYEQYF. The CDR3 DNA is TGTGCCAGCAGCCTAAAATCTAGCGGAACCTACGAGCAGTACTTC.

This clone came up a few times. The chain has TRBV7-3 and TRBJ2-1; 7 bases map to TRBD2. The CDR3 has 15 residues. With V trimmed by 3 bases and J by 6 bases, 8 bases remained unmatched. Germline CDR1 is SGHTA and CDR2 is FQGTGA. CDR3 sequence (DNA): TGTGCCAGCAGCTTTCACCGGGACTACATCAATGAGCAGTTCTTC. This encodes CASSFHRDYINEQFF.

The chain uses TRBV11-2 and TRBJ1-1; D might be TRBD1 (5 bases). There are 13 residues in the CDR3. Germline CDR1 reads SGHAT; CDR2 reads FQNNGV. The germline V and J ends were trimmed by 3 bases and 1 base, with 6 bases remaining between them. CDR3 in amino acids: CASSFGQNTEAFF. In DNA form, the CDR3 reads TGTGCCAGCAGCTTCGGACAGAACACTGAAGCTTTCTTT.

CDR3 nucleotides: TGCAGCGCCATTCCAGGGTCTAACTATGGCTACACCTTC. This gives the protein CSAIPGSNYGYTF. V is TRBV29-1 and J is TRBJ1-2; perhaps TRBD1 as D (5 bases). The V end lost 7 bases, the J end lost 0 bases, and 12 bases lay between the germline ends. Germline CDR1 SQVTM, CDR2 ANQGSEA. The CDR3 contains 13 residues.

The genes are TRBV7-2 and TRBJ1-2; D remains ambiguous. V was pared by 1 base and J by 1 base, with 10 bases between. CDR1 and CDR2 (germline): SGHTA, FQGNSA. This CDR3 contains 15 residues. CDR3 in DNA: TGTGCCAGCAGCTTAGGAACAGCTTTTAACTATGGCTACACCTTC. Protein product: CASSLGTAFNYGYTF.

J is TRBJ1-3 and V is TRBV7-9; a weak D match, TRBD1 (6 bases). Trimming removed 5 bases at V and 2 bases at J, with 16 bases between. From germline, CDR1 is SEHNR and CDR2 FQNEAQ (reference sequence). The CDR3 has 16 amino acids. CDR3 region: CASSAHRERAGNTIYF. The CDR3 DNA is TGTGCCAGCAGCGCACACAGGGAACGGGCTGGAAACACCATATATTTT. The full variable domain, completed using reference TRBV7-9 and TRBJ1-3, is DTGVSQNPRHKITKRGQNVTFRCDPISEHNRLYWYRQTLGQGPEFLTYFQNEAQLEKSRLLSDRFSAERPKGSFSTLEIQRTEQGDSAMYLCASSAHRERAGNTIYFGEGSWLTVV.

A note on this clone: The same CDR3 is also encoded by other DNA sequences in this sample. The rearrangement links TRBV2 to TRBJ1-3; 8 bases are shared with TRBD1. This CDR3 has 14 amino acids. From germline, CDR1 is SNHLY and CDR2 FYNNEI. The V gene end was trimmed by 4 bases and the J gene end by 4 bases; junction bases not matched to a gene: 3. The CDR3 reads CASSGQGRGNTIYF. The DNA of the CDR3 is TGTGCCAGCAGTGGACAGGGGCGGGGAAACACCATATATTTT.

V and J are TRBV27 and TRBJ1-1; D may be TRBD1 (5 bases). Germline V CDR1 and CDR2: MNHEY, SMNVEV (reference sequence). Trimming stripped 6 bases from V and 0 bases from J, with 14 bases between. The CDR3 is made up of 15 amino acids. CDR3 nucleotide sequence: TGTGCCAGCAGATCTGACGGGGGACTGAACACTGAAGCTTTCTTT. The encoded protein is CASRSDGGLNTEAFF.

The CDR3 bases are TGTGCCTGGAGGGCCACACCCGGGGAGCTGTTTTTT. Translation: CAWRATPGELFF. The V gene is TRBV30, the J gene TRBJ2-2; D is unclear. The CDR3 runs to 12 residues. V shed 3 bases and J shed 6 bases, with 8 bases lying between them. Germline V CDR1 and CDR2: GTSNPN, SVGIG (reference sequence).

The chain is built from TRBV18 and TRBJ2-2; D may be TRBD1 (6 bases). Germline values: CDR1 KGHSH, CDR2 LQKENI. The germline V and J ends were trimmed by 1 base and 0 bases, with 18 bases remaining between them. The CDR3 covers 19 residues. CDR3 amino acids: CASSPRLSRGSPNTGELFF. CDR3 nucleotide sequence: TGTGCCAGCTCACCACGTTTGTCCAGGGGATCCCCGAACACCGGGGAGCTGTTTTTT.

This clone was seen a handful of times. V usage is TRBV27 and J usage is TRBJ2-5; D gene ambiguous. V dropped 5 bases and J dropped 2 bases, with 9 bases sitting between them. Germline CDR1 is MNHEY and CDR2 is SMNVEV (reference sequence). The CDR3 is 13 residues long. The CDR3: CASSPNEQETQYF. The CDR3 nucleotides are TGTGCCAGCAGTCCGAATGAGCAAGAGACCCAGTACTTC.

The genes are TRBV4-3 and TRBJ1-1; possible D gene TRBD1, 5 bases. The CDR3 is made up of 16 amino acids. The ends were cut back, 0 bases at V and 1 base at J, with 12 bases in the middle. Per germline, CDR1 LGHNA and CDR2 YSLEER. The chain's CDR3 is CASSQDPSGGNTEAFF. DNA of the CDR3: TGCGCCAGCAGCCAAGATCCAAGCGGGGGGAACACTGAAGCTTTCTTT.

This chain connects TRBV27 to TRBJ2-7; 7 nucleotides agree with TRBD1. The CDR3 has 15 amino acids. Germline values: CDR1 MNHEY, CDR2 SMNVEV (reference sequence). With 4 bases clipped from V and 3 bases from J, the junction kept 9 bases outside the gene matches. The CDR3 loop is CASSSRGIGHYEQYF. The CDR3 DNA sequence: TGTGCCAGCAGTTCCAGGGGGATTGGACACTACGAGCAGTACTTC.

The chain uses TRBV15 and TRBJ1-3; tentative D call: TRBD1 (5 bases). The V and J ends lost 0 bases and 4 bases respectively, with 13 bases between them. This CDR3 is 16 amino acids long. Germline values: CDR1 LNHNV, CDR2 YYDKDF (reference sequence). This CDR3 reads CATSRDGRGVGNTIYF. The CDR3 DNA reads as TGTGCCACCAGCAGAGACGGACGGGGGGTCGGAAACACCATATATTTT.

The chain recombines TRBV21-1 with TRBJ1-2; TRBD1 is the table's D call and was not checked against the DNA. TRBV21-1 is termed a pseudogene. The CDR3 spans 12 residues. The CDR3, as DNA: TGTGCCAGCAGCAAAGACAGGGGCGGCTACACCTTC. It translates to CASSKDRGGYTF.